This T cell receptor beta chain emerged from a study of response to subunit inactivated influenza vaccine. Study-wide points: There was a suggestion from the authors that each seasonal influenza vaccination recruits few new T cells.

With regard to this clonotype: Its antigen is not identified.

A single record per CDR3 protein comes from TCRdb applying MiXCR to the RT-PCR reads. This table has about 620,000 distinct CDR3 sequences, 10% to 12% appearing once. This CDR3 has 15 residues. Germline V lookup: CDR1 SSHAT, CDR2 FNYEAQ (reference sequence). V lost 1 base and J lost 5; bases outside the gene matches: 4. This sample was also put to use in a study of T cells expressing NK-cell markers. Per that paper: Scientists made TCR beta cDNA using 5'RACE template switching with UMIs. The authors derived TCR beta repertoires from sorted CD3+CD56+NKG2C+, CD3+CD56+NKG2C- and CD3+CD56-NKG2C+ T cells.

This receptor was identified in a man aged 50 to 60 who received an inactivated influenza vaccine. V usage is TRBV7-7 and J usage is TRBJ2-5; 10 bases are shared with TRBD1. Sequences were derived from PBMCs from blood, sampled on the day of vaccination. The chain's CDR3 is CASSLVGTGEETQYF. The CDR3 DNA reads TGTGCCAGCAGCTTAGTGGGGACAGGGGAGGAGACCCAGTACTTC. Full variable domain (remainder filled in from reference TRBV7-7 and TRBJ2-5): GAGVSQSPRYKVTKRGQDVTLRCDPISSHATLYWYQQALGQGPEFLTYFNYEAQPDKSGLPSDRFSAERPEGSISTLTIQRTEQRDSAMYRCASSLVGTGEETQYFGPGTRLLVL.